Below are 27 T cell receptor beta chains sequenced from a single sample in a study of T-cell memory formation after mild COVID-19. TCRdb re-derived calls from the 5' RACE reads in MiXCR, one entry per CDR3 protein. The table includes roughly 190,000 distinct CDR3 sequences, about a sixth detected once. Sequencing used PBMCs or a T cell subset sorted from them (not recorded which). The source of these receptors is an adult woman who had mild COVID-19 (a few samples of this study predate the infection). Cell type and time point are not known.

This chain uses TRBV20-1 with TRBJ2-7; tentatively, D is TRBD2 (5 bases). CDR1 and CDR2 (germline): DFQATT, SNEGSKA (reference sequence). Trimming stripped 0 bases from V and 3 bases from J, with 18 bases between. This CDR3 contains 16 residues. CDR3: CSARDYRGPGFYEQYF. The CDR3 DNA reads TGCAGTGCTAGAGATTACCGGGGTCCGGGGTTCTACGAGCAGTACTTC.

This clonotype was seen more than once but under ten times. The rearrangement uses TRBV7-9 and TRBJ2-7; D possibly corresponds to TRBD2 (6 bases). Germline CDR1 is SEHNR and CDR2 is FQNEAQ (reference sequence). The germline V and J ends were trimmed by 1 base and 5 bases, with 21 bases remaining between them. This CDR3 has 17 residues. Written as DNA, the CDR3 is TGTGCCAGCAGCTTAGGCCAGCAGGGAGGCCTAGGTGACGAGCAGTACTTC. This sequence encodes CASSLGQQGGLGDEQYF. Supplemented by reference TRBV7-9 and TRBJ2-7, the full variable domain reads DTGVSQNPRHKITKRGQNVTFRCDPISEHNRLYWYRQTLGQGPEFLTYFQNEAQLEKSRLLSDRFSAERPKGSFSTLEIQRTEQGDSAMYLCASSLGQQGGLGDEQYFGPGTRLTVT.

J is TRBJ2-7 and V is TRBV6-5; weak D call: TRBD2 (5 bases). Germline CDR1 reads MNHEY; CDR2 reads SVGAGI. Trimming took off 2 bases at V and 4 bases at J, with 18 bases between the two ends. This CDR3 has 16 amino acids. CDR3 region: CASSYLGSHHSYEQYF. In nucleotides, the CDR3 is TGTGCCAGCAGTTACCTGGGGAGCCACCACAGTTACGAGCAGTACTTC.

The chain is built from TRBV6-2 or TRBV6-3 and TRBJ1-6, with TRBD1 matching 7 bases. The V gene's germline CDR1 is MNHEY and CDR2 SVGEGT. The CDR3 loop spans 16 amino acids. J lost 8 bases, V lost 5 bases, and 12 bases had no gene match. The CDR3 is CASSTYRGIWDSPLHF. The CDR3 bases are TGTGCCAGCAGTACCTACAGGGGTATCTGGGATTCACCCCTCCACTTT.

This clonotype turned up a few times. The V and J genes are TRBV10-3 and TRBJ2-5; D is undetermined. Looked up from germline, CDR1 is ENHRY and CDR2 is SYGVKD. The length of the CDR3 is 12 residues. Trimming stripped 2 bases from V and 4 bases from J, with 5 bases between. The CDR3 here is CAISEGGETQYF. The CDR3 nucleotides are TGTGCCATCAGTGAGGGCGGAGAGACCCAGTACTTC.

CDR3 protein: CASGRGVSIDTQYF. CDR3 bases: TGTGCCAGCGGTCGGGGGGTTTCTATAGATACGCAGTATTTT. The rearrangement uses TRBV7-8 and TRBJ2-3, with 7 bases fitting TRBD2. The ends lost 8 bases at V and 5 bases at J; junction bases unmatched: 10. The CDR3 extends over 14 amino acids. Germline V lookup: CDR1 SGHVS, CDR2 FQNEAQ.

The genes are TRBV7-2 and TRBJ2-3; unclear D gene. Germline CDR1 reads SGHTA; CDR2 reads FQGNSA. Deletions cut 0 bases from V and 5 bases from J, with 15 bases between. The CDR3 length is 16 residues. The CDR3 nucleotides are TGTGCCAGCAGCTTAGCTCCTAGGGTGGGTGGAGATACGCAGTATTTT. This translates into CASSLAPRVGGDTQYF.

This clonotype came up a few times. The chain employs TRBV12-3 or TRBV12-4 and TRBJ1-5, with TRBD1 identical over 10 bases. The junction had 4 bases not matched to a gene; V was cut back by 5 bases and J by 3 bases. The CDR3 consists of 15 residues. The DNA for the CDR3 is TGTGCCAGCAGTATGGACAGGGGGTCCAATCAGCCCCAGCATTTT. Translated: CASSMDRGSNQPQHF.

This clonotype was observed a few times. The rearrangement links TRBV29-1 to TRBJ2-3, with D possibly being TRBD2 (7 bases). The CDR3 extends over 15 amino acids. Trimming took 3 bases from V and 1 from J, leaving 14 bases between them. CDR1 is SQVTM, CDR2 ANQGSEA, per germline. CDR3 DNA sequence: TGCAGCGTTGACGAGGGGGGGCAGGGCACAGATACGCAGTATTTT. Protein sequence: CSVDEGGQGTDTQYF.

Only a few counts were recorded for this clonotype. The chain employs TRBV12-3 or TRBV12-4 and TRBJ2-5, with unresolved D. The CDR3 sequence is 13 residues long. The ends were cut back, 3 bases at V and 3 bases at J, with 8 bases in the middle. The CDR3 DNA reads as TGTGCCAGCAGTTTCGGTCCAAAAGAGACCCAGTACTTC. Translation gives CASSFGPKETQYF.

This clonotype was detected only a few times. This rearrangement joins TRBV6-6 to TRBJ1-1; no clear D. This CDR3 spans 14 amino acids. CDR1 MNHNY and CDR2 SVGAGI come from the germline V gene (reference sequence). Trimming pared 6 bases from V and 1 base from J, leaving 12 bases between. CDR3 in DNA: TGTGCCAGCAGACGTGCGACCCGGAACACTGAAGCTTTCTTT. Translation gives CASRRATRNTEAFF.

This clonotype has a handful of counts. The gene calls are TRBV29-1 and TRBJ2-5; D is unclear. Trimming cost V 7 bases and J 4 bases, with 13 bases left between them. The CDR3 spans 12 residues. CDR1 is SQVTM and CDR2 is ANQGSEA in the germline V gene. CDR3 bases: TGCAGCGCGACGGCACCAGGAGAGACCCAGTACTTC. Translating it yields CSATAPGETQYF.

The CDR3 nucleotides read TGCGCCAGCAGCCCTGCCACGGTAGAGACAGATACGCAGTATTTT. Translation: CASSPATVETDTQYF. The chain has TRBV5-1 and TRBJ2-3; D not resolved. Germline V gives CDR1 SGHRS, CDR2 YFSETQ. The V end lost 4 bases, the J end lost 3 bases, and 15 bases lay between the germline ends. The CDR3 runs 15 residues.

The chain couples TRBV27 to TRBJ2-3; the match to TRBD2 covers 15 bases. The length of the CDR3 is 19 residues. CDR1 and CDR2 from the germline V gene are MNHEY and SMNVEV (reference sequence). J was trimmed by 4 bases and V by 4 bases; bases with no gene match: 12. The CDR3 sequence: CASSSLGLAGGSVSDTQYF. The DNA for the CDR3 is TGTGCCAGCAGTTCACTTGGACTAGCGGGAGGGAGTGTCTCAGATACGCAGTATTTT.

CDR3 coding DNA: TGTGCCAGCAGCTTGGGGTTACAGGATAACTATGGCTACACCTTC. As protein: CASSLGLQDNYGYTF. V usage is TRBV5-4 and J usage is TRBJ1-2, with a tentative D call TRBD1 (5 bases). The germline gives CDR1 SGHNT, CDR2 YYREEE (reference sequence). V lost 0 bases and J 1 base, leaving 10 bases between the germline ends. This CDR3 has 15 residues.

The chain has TRBV25-1 and TRBJ2-2; 8 nucleotides match TRBD2. Germline values: CDR1 MGHDK, CDR2 SYGVNS. Unmatched junction bases numbered 8, after V lost 6 bases and J lost 8 bases. The CDR3 runs 14 residues. CDR3 residues: CASSPRLARGELFF. CDR3 nucleotides: TGTGCCAGCAGCCCCAGACTAGCGAGAGGGGAGCTGTTTTTT.

This clonotype was recorded a few times. This chain joins TRBV27 and TRBJ1-1; 7 nucleotides line up with TRBD1. The ends lost 2 bases at V and 2 bases at J; junction bases unmatched: 5. This CDR3 is 15 amino acids long. Germline CDR1 reads MNHEY; CDR2 reads SMNVEV (reference sequence). CDR3 DNA: TGTGCCAGCAGTTTAACGGGACAGACAAACACTGAAGCTTTCTTT. Amino acid sequence: CASSLTGQTNTEAFF.

A few counts support this clonotype. The rearrangement links TRBV7-2 to TRBJ2-3; the D gene could be TRBD1 or TRBD2 (5 bases each). The germline V and J ends were trimmed by 5 bases and 2 bases, with 17 bases remaining between them. CDR3 length: 16 amino acids. The germline CDR1 and CDR2 sequences are SGHTA and FQGNSA. The CDR3 protein is CASSLALGRVTDTQYF. The CDR3 coding sequence is TGTGCCAGCAGCCTCGCTTTGGGACGAGTCACAGATACGCAGTATTTT. Complete variable domain (other parts from reference TRBV7-2 and TRBJ2-3): GAGVSQSPSNKVTEKGKDVELRCDPISGHTALYWYRQSLGQGLEFLIYFQGNSAPDKSGLPSDRFSAERTGGSVSTLTIQRTQQEDSAVYLCASSLALGRVTDTQYFGPGTRLTVL.

This clonotype came up a few times. The chain links TRBV29-1 to TRBJ2-7; D is uncertain. V shed 6 bases and J shed 3 bases, with 9 bases lying between them. CDR3 size: 11 residues. Germline CDR1 is SQVTM and CDR2 is ANQGSEA. CDR3 protein: CSVLDGYEQYF. CDR3 DNA: TGCAGCGTCCTGGACGGCTACGAGCAGTACTTC.

This clonotype occurred a few times. The chain carries TRBV4-2 and TRBJ2-7; D might be TRBD1 (5 bases). CDR3 length: 11 residues. Germline assignment: CDR1 LGHNA and CDR2 YNFKEQ. Between the trimmed V and J ends, which lost 4 bases and 7 bases, there was a span of 8 bases. The CDR3 DNA sequence: TGTGCCAGCAGCCGGGGCAGGGAGCAGTACTTC. Encoded protein: CASSRGREQYF.

The V gene is TRBV28, the J gene TRBJ1-2; perhaps TRBD1 as D (6 bases). This CDR3 spans 13 amino acids. V gave up 5 bases and J gave up 8 bases, with 15 bases separating them. CDR1 and CDR2 (germline): MDHEN, SYDVKM. CDR3 in DNA: TGTGCCAGCAGTCAAAACAGGGATGCGGGCTACACCTTC. Translating gives CASSQNRDAGYTF.

Written as DNA, the CDR3 is TGTGCCAGCAGTAACTTCTACGAGCAGTACTTC. Its translation is CASSNFYEQYF. The rearrangement links TRBV6-2 or TRBV6-3 to TRBJ2-7; no reliable D call. CDR1 and CDR2 (germline): MNHEY, SVGEGT. The V end lost 5 bases, the J end lost 3 bases, and 5 bases lay between the germline ends. The CDR3 is 11 amino acids.

This chain joins TRBV2 and TRBJ1-5; D gene ambiguous. CDR3 size: 14 residues. Trimming stripped 8 bases from V and 0 bases from J, with 11 bases between. From germline, CDR1 is SNHLY and CDR2 FYNNEI. The CDR3 bases are TGTGCCAGCCAGGAGGGAACTAGCAATCAGCCCCAGCATTTT. This gives the protein CASQEGTSNQPQHF.

This clonotype appeared many times. V usage is TRBV4-1 and J usage is TRBJ2-6; no definite D call. This CDR3 comprises 16 residues. Trimming cost V 1 base and J 3 bases, with 10 bases left between them. Germline loops: CDR1 MGHRA, CDR2 YSYEKL. In nucleotides, the CDR3 is TGCGCCAGCAGCCAAGTTTTAGGAGTTGGGGCCAACGTCCTGACTTTC. The encoded protein is CASSQVLGVGANVLTF.

This clonotype came up a few times. V usage is TRBV24-1 and J usage is TRBJ2-5; 10 bases match TRBD2. CDR1 is KGHDR, CDR2 SFDVKD, per germline. J was trimmed by 0 bases and V by 5 bases; bases with no gene match: 8. This CDR3 has 17 residues. The CDR3 sequence is CATSGAAGTSDQETQYF. CDR3 bases: TGTGCCACCAGTGGGGCCGCCGGGACTAGCGACCAAGAGACCCAGTACTTC.

The chain joins TRBV24-1 to TRBJ1-2; D possibly corresponds to TRBD1 (6 bases). Trimming removed 1 base from V and 3 bases from J, with 11 bases in between. This CDR3 comprises 15 residues. Germline V gene sequence: CDR1 KGHDR, CDR2 SFDVKD. CDR3 loop: CATSDFVAGDYGYTF. In DNA form, the CDR3 reads TGTGCCACCAGTGATTTCGTCGCAGGGGACTATGGCTACACCTTC.

V and J are TRBV5-1 and TRBJ1-5, with D perhaps matching TRBD1 (6 bases). Germline V CDR1 and CDR2: SGHRS, YFSETQ. This CDR3 has 15 residues. V was trimmed by 0 bases and J by 4 bases, leaving 11 bases between them. Here the CDR3 DNA reads TGCGCCAGCAGCTTGGCCGGTGACAGGAATCAGCCCCAGCATTTT. Its protein is CASSLAGDRNQPQHF.